This note documents a single T cell receptor beta chain sequence. Measured with immunoSEQ multiplex PCR; TCRdb has only the in-frame clones, and not every one. The data show roughly 180,000 clones, approximately 87% seen once. This specimen comes from a study of blood T cell repertoires in COVID-19. The germline V gene encodes CDR1 LNHDA and CDR2 SQIVND (reference sequence). With 5 bases clipped from V and 3 bases from J, the junction kept 4 bases outside the gene matches. The CDR3 extends over 14 amino acids. This sequence was found in a woman between 50 and 59 years old who had recovered from COVID-19. The sequencing input was PBMCs or T cells enriched from blood (not recorded which). V and J are TRBV19 and TRBJ1-3; 7 nucleotides line up with TRBD1. This CDR3 reads CASSPGQLGNTIYF. CDR3 DNA: TGTGCCAGTAGTCCGGGACAGCTTGGAAACACCATATATTTT. Full variable domain (remainder filled in from reference TRBV19 and TRBJ1-3): DGGITQSPKYLFRKEGQNVTLSCEQNLNHDAMYWYRQDPGQGLRLIYYSQIVNDFQKGDIAEGYSVSREKKESFPLTVTSAQKNPTAFYLCASSPGQLGNTIYFGEGSWLTVV.